This T cell receptor (beta chain) was captured in a study of blood T cell repertoires in COVID-19. CDR3 size: 24 residues. The V segment lost 0 bases and the J segment 3 bases; nucleotides outside the gene matches: 26. Germline V gene lookup returns CDR1 SGHRS and CDR2 YFSETQ. Method: immunoSEQ multiplex PCR; TCRdb's copy keeps in-frame clones and lacks some. This table holds fewer than 150,000 clones, about 83% found once. In its sample, this clone was seen a few times. Material: peripheral blood. This receptor was identified in a man in his sixties or seventies with acute or convalescent COVID-19. This rearrangement joins TRBV5-1 to TRBJ2-3; TRBD2 matches at 12 bases. The CDR3 nucleotides read TGCGCCAGCAGCTTGGCCGAGGGCAGGGGAACCAAGACTAGCGGGAGCATTTGGACAGATACGCAGTATTTT. Residues: CASSLAEGRGTKTSGSIWTDTQYF.